This T cell receptor beta chain was found in a study of breast tumors, draining lymph nodes, adjacent tissues. TCRdb itself ran the multiplex PCR reads through MiXCR, one entry per CDR3 protein. The sample gives 9,500 to 12,000 distinct CDR3 sequences, approximately 55% of which show up once; roughly 36% is in the top ten. This clonotype was counted many times. Its specificity is not known. CDR1 is DFQATT, CDR2 SNEGSKA, per germline (reference sequence). The V segment lost 4 bases and the J segment 7 bases; nucleotides outside the gene matches: 3. The CDR3 totals 14 residues. Study results and limitations: Most tumor T cells seemingly derive from lymph node, then expand in tumor. The lymph node origin of tumor T cells was framed as consistent with a hypothesis, not demonstrated. Tumor TCR diversity was below lymph nodes but above nontumor tissue.

The rearrangement joins TRBV20-1 to TRBJ2-1; 14 positions agree with TRBD2. This clonotype was obtained from a female donor with breast cancer. Some clones in this sample may be carry-over from other donors' samples. Sequenced material: breast tumor tissue. The CDR3 DNA follows: TGCAGTGCTATGTGGACTAGCGGGAGGAATGAGCAGTTCTTC. Its protein product is CSAMWTSGRNEQFF.